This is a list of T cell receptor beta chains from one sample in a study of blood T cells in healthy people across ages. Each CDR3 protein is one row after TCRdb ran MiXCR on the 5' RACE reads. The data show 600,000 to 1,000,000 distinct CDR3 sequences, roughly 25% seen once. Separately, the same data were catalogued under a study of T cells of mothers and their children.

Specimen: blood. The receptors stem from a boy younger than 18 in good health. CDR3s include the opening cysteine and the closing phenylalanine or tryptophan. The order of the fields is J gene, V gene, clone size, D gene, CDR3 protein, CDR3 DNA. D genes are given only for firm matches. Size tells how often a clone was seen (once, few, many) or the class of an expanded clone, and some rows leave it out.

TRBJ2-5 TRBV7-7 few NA CASSSQGYGETQYF TGTGCTAGCAGCTCCCAGGGCTATGGGGAGACCCAGTACTTC
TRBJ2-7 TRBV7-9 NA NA CASSLAGSAFYEQYF TGTGCCAGCAGCTTGGCCGGGTCAGCGTTCTACGAGCAGTACTTC
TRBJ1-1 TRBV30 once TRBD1 CAWSDQGGTEAFF TGTGCCTGGAGTGACCAGGGGGGCACTGAAGCTTTCTTT
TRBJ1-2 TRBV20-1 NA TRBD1 CSATGGDYGYTF TGCAGTGCCACAGGGGGGGACTATGGCTACACCTTC
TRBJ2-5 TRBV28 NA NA CASLIQGSETQYF TGTGCCAGCTTAATACAGGGCTCAGAGACCCAGTACTTC
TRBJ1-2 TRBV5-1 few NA CASSLSGSGPNYGYTF TGCGCCAGCAGCTTGTCGGGGTCCGGTCCGAACTATGGCTACACCTTC
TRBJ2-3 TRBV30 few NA CAWSADLLAGYTDTQYF TGTGCCTGGAGCGCAGATCTATTGGCGGGGTACACAGATACGCAGTATTTT
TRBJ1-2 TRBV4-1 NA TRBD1 CASSQEGTGVNYGYTF TGCGCCAGCAGCCAAGAGGGGACAGGGGTTAACTATGGCTACACCTTC
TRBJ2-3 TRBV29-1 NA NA CRGANIVTDTQYF TGCAGGGGGGCAAACATTGTGACAGATACGCAGTATTTT
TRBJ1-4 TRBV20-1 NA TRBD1 CSARDRGTNEKLFF TGCAGTGCTAGGGACAGGGGCACGAATGAAAAACTGTTTTTT
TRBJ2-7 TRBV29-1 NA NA CSVEWGLEQYF TGCAGCGTTGAGTGGGGGCTAGAGCAGTACTTC
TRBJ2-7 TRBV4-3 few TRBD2 CASSQEVFPMLGSGEPYEQYF TGCGCCAGCAGCCAAGAGGTGTTCCCAATGTTGGGTAGCGGGGAACCTTACGAGCAGTACTTC
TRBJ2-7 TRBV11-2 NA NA CASSFDGVASYEQYF TGTGCCAGCAGCTTCGACGGGGTAGCCTCCTACGAGCAGTACTTC
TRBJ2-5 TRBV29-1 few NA CSVELPGRGQETQYF TGCAGCGTTGAGCTACCTGGGAGGGGGCAAGAGACCCAGTACTTC
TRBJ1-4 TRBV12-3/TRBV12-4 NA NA CASSSGREWEKLFF TGTGCCAGCAGTTCTGGGAGAGAATGGGAAAAACTGTTTTTT
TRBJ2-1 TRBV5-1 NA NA CASSTTGPNEQFF TGCGCCAGCAGCACTACAGGGCCCAATGAGCAGTTCTTC
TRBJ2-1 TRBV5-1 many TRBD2 CASSPILAGGYNEQFF TGCGCCAGCAGCCCTATACTAGCGGGGGGCTACAATGAGCAGTTCTTC
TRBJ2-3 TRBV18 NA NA CASSDRNTDTQYF TGTGCCAGCTCTGACAGAAACACAGATACGCAGTATTTT
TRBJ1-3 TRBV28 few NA CASSPPRSGNTIYF TGTGCCAGCAGTCCTCCCCGGAGTGGAAACACCATATATTTT
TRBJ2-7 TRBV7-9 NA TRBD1 CASSHQGQGIYEQYF TGTGCCAGCAGCCACCAGGGACAGGGGATCTACGAGCAGTACTTC
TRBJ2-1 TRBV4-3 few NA CASSQDGTSKDEQFF TGCGCCAGCAGCCAAGATGGGACGAGCAAGGATGAGCAGTTCTTC
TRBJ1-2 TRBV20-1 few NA CSARAPGGAGYTF TGCAGTGCTAGAGCCCCTGGGGGGGCTGGCTACACCTTC
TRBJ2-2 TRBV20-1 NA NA CSAQPRATGELFF TGCAGTGCTCAGCCCAGGGCGACCGGGGAGCTGTTTTTT
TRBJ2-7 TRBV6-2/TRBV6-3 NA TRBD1 CASSLRDRDDEQYF TGTGCCAGCAGTCTCCGGGACAGGGATGACGAGCAGTACTTC
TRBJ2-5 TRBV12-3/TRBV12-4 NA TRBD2 CASSALADAMETQYF TGTGCCAGCAGTGCCCTAGCGGACGCGATGGAGACCCAGTACTTC
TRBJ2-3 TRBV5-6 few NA CASSLGEGDTQYF TGTGCCAGCAGCTTGGGCGAAGGAGATACGCAGTATTTT
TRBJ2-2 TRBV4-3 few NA CASSQVDQGELFF TGCGCCAGCAGCCAAGTTGACCAGGGGGAGCTGTTTTTT
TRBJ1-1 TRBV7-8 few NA CASSSGRVNTEAFF TGTGCCAGCAGCTCCGGAAGAGTGAACACTGAAGCTTTCTTT
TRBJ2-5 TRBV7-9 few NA CASSPGGTLYQETQYF TGTGCCAGCAGCCCCGGCGGGACACTGTACCAAGAGACCCAGTACTTC
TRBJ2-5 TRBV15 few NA CATSRDPLLERYF TGTGCCACCAGCAGAGATCCCCTACTGGAGCGGTACTTC
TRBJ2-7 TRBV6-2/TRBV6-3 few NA CASSYGGARAEQYF TGTGCCAGCAGTTACGGGGGGGCCCGTGCCGAGCAGTACTTC
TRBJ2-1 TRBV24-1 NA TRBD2 CATSDQLAGEYNEQFF TGTGCCACCAGTGACCAACTAGCGGGAGAATACAATGAGCAGTTCTTC
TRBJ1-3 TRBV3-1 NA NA CASSQDITFSGNTIYF TGTGCCAGCAGCCAAGATATAACGTTCTCTGGAAACACCATATATTTT
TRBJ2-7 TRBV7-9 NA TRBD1 CASSPGTGDVKQYF TGTGCCAGCAGCCCAGGGACAGGGGACGTCAAGCAGTACTTC
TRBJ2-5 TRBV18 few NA CASSQDARETQYF TGTGCCAGCTCACAGGACGCGAGAGAGACCCAGTACTTC
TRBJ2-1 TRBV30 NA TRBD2 CAWEPSGRLGEQFF TGTGCCTGGGAGCCTAGCGGGAGGTTGGGTGAGCAGTTCTTC
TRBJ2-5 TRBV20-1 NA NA CSPTFGGETQYF TGCAGTCCCACGTTCGGGGGAGAGACCCAGTACTTC
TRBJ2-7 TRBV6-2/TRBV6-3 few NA CATVHAASSYEQYF TGTGCCACCGTACATGCAGCGAGCTCCTACGAGCAGTACTTC
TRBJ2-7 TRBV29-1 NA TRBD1 CSDGTGGLEQYF TGCAGCGATGGGACAGGGGGGCTCGAGCAGTACTTC
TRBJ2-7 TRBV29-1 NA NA CSVVSGPYEQYF TGCAGCGTTGTAAGCGGGCCCTACGAGCAGTACTTC
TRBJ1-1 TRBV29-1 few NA CSAQTGTRTEAFF TGCAGCGCCCAAACCGGGACAAGGACTGAAGCTTTCTTT
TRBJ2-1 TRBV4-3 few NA CASSQPFSGFADEQFF TGCGCCAGCAGCCAACCTTTCAGCGGGTTTGCGGATGAGCAGTTCTTC
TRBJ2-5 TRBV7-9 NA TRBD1 CASSLGDSIKETQYF TGTGCCAGCAGCTTGGGGGACAGTATTAAAGAGACCCAGTACTTC
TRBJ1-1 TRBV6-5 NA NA CASSAASGTANTEAFF TGTGCCAGCAGCGCAGCCTCTGGGACGGCGAACACTGAAGCTTTCTTT
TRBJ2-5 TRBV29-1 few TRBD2 CSAPAGGYETQYF TGCAGCGCTCCGGCGGGGGGCTACGAGACCCAGTACTTC
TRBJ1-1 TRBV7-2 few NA CASSPRFGARTEAFF TGTGCCAGCAGCCCTCGTTTTGGGGCCCGTACTGAAGCTTTCTTT
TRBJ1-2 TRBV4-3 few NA CASSQDQQSRFNYGYTF TGCGCCAGCAGCCAAGATCAACAGAGCAGATTTAACTATGGCTACACCTTC
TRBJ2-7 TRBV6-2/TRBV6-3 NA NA CASSYRGFEQYF TGTGCCAGCAGTTACAGGGGTTTTGAGCAGTACTTC
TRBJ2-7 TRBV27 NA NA CASSLSMGQPAYEQYF TGTGCCAGCAGTTTATCCATGGGGCAGCCCGCCTACGAGCAGTACTTC
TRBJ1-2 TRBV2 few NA CASSGRGSGYGYTF TGTGCCAGCAGTGGGCGGGGGAGTGGCTATGGCTACACCTTC
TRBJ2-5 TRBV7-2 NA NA CASSLSWGVGETQYF TGTGCCAGCAGCTTATCATGGGGTGTCGGAGAGACCCAGTACTTC
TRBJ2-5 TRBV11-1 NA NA CASSEGGQRQETQYF TGTGCCAGCAGCGAGGGAGGACAGCGCCAAGAGACCCAGTACTTC